There are many counts of the clone carrying this T cell receptor (beta chain). MiXCR was run by TCRdb on the 5' RACE reads, yielding one entry per CDR3 protein. The data hold 200,000 or so distinct CDR3 sequences, with under 15% observed a single time. This specimen belongs to a study of CD8 T cells in ankylosing spondylitis. CDR1 is MNHNS and CDR2 is SASEGT in the germline V gene. Trimming removed 8 bases from V and 2 bases from J; junction bases left unmatched: 7. The length of the CDR3 is 14 residues. The sample comprised blood, either unsorted or a sorted T cell fraction (not recorded which). The receptor was derived from a female donor with ankylosing spondylitis or in good health (not recorded which). The chain combines TRBV6-1 with TRBJ2-3, with 7 positions matching TRBD2. CDR3 protein: CASETGTTTDTQYF. The CDR3 DNA sequence: TGTGCCAGCGAAACCGGGACTACCACAGATACGCAGTATTTT.